A single sample gave rise to the 18 T cell receptor beta chains below, sequenced in a study of blood T cell repertoires in COVID-19. Profiling relied on immunoSEQ multiplex PCR, and the TCRdb table lists in-frame clones only, not all of them. The table includes about 140,000 clones, under 90% detected once. Sequencing used peripheral blood. All receptors come from a man aged 70 or older who had recovered from COVID-19.

The rearrangement joins TRBV5-1 to TRBJ1-3, with TRBD1 as a possible D gene (5 bases). Germline CDR1 reads SGHRS; CDR2 reads YFSETQ. Trimming cost V 0 bases and J 3 bases, with 13 bases left between them. This CDR3 comprises 16 residues. This CDR3 reads CASSLGGSGDGNTIYF. The CDR3 coding sequence is TGCGCCAGCAGCTTGGGGGGCAGTGGTGATGGAAACACCATATATTTT.

The chain couples TRBV18 to TRBJ2-2, with unresolved D. CDR1 and CDR2 from the germline V gene are KGHSH and LQKENI. The CDR3 has 13 amino acids. V was pared by 0 bases and J by 5 bases, with 4 bases between. CDR3 sequence: CASSPPLTGELFF. CDR3 in DNA: TGTGCCAGCTCACCACCCCTGACCGGGGAGCTGTTTTTT.

The genes are TRBV6-2 or TRBV6-3 and TRBJ1-5; possibly TRBD1 for D (6 bases). CDR1 MNHEY and CDR2 SVGEGT come from the germline V gene. V lost 2 bases, J lost 4 bases, and 6 bases lay in between. This CDR3 is built from 13 residues. CDR3 DNA sequence: TGTGCCAGCAGTTACCAGGGGAATCAGCCCCAGCATTTT. It encodes CASSYQGNQPQHF.

The chain uses TRBV18 and TRBJ2-1, with a weak D call TRBD2 (7 bases). Trimming took off 7 bases at V and 5 bases at J, with 18 bases between the two ends. Germline CDR1 reads KGHSH; CDR2 reads LQKENI. The CDR3 is 15 amino acids. CDR3 bases: TGTGCCAGCTTCGTGAGGGGGGGTAAGAACAATGAGCAGTTCTTC. Its translation is CASFVRGGKNNEQFF.

This chain links TRBV27 with TRBJ2-1; 9 nucleotides match TRBD1. In germline, CDR1 is MNHEY, CDR2 SMNVEV (reference sequence). This CDR3 is built from 16 residues. V gave up 6 bases and J gave up 1 base; unmatched junction bases: 7. CDR3 protein: CASSGQGFGSYNEQFF. As DNA, the CDR3 is TGTGCCAGCAGCGGACAGGGGTTCGGTTCCTACAATGAGCAGTTCTTC.

The chain joins TRBV5-6 to TRBJ2-1, with 7 bases identical to TRBD1. V shed 5 bases, J shed 4 bases, and the junction held 9 bases outside the gene matches. This CDR3 contains 15 residues. From germline, CDR1 is SGHDT and CDR2 YYEEEE. The CDR3 DNA reads TGTGCCAGCAGTTTTTTACAGGGGACGTACAATGAGCAGTTCTTC. This encodes CASSFLQGTYNEQFF.

This chain connects TRBV5-1 to TRBJ2-5; 7 bases match TRBD2. CDR1 is SGHRS, CDR2 YFSETQ, per germline. Trimming took 7 bases from V and 5 from J; bases not matched to a gene: 14. The CDR3 has 15 residues. CDR3 amino acids: CASASRDPAGETQYF. The DNA for the CDR3 is TGCGCCAGCGCTTCCCGGGACCCAGCGGGGGAGACCCAGTACTTC.

This clone was seen once. The gene calls are TRBV24-1 and TRBJ2-2; TRBD2 might be the D (5 bases). There are 13 residues in the CDR3. Germline CDR1 and CDR2: KGHDR and SFDVKD. V was pared by 8 bases and J by 5 bases, with 11 bases between. The CDR3 nucleotides read TGTGCCACCATGGACTCATTGACCGGGGAGCTGTTTTTT. Encoded protein: CATMDSLTGELFF.

In DNA form, the CDR3 reads TGCGCCAGCAGTGGCGTCCAGGGCGCGGGAGAAGCTTTCTTT. It encodes CASSGVQGAGEAFF. The chain employs TRBV10-1 and TRBJ1-1, with a tentative D call TRBD1 (5 bases). V lost 4 bases and J 8 bases, leaving 17 bases between the germline ends. CDR3 size: 14 residues. Looked up from germline, CDR1 is WNHNN and CDR2 is SYGVQD (reference sequence).

This clone has at least ten counts. The rearrangement uses TRBV24-1 and TRBJ2-1, with 8 positions matching TRBD2. This CDR3 has 12 residues. The V segment lost 7 bases and the J segment 7 bases; nucleotides outside the gene matches: 2. Germline V lookup: CDR1 KGHDR, CDR2 SFDVKD. The CDR3 DNA sequence: TGTGCCACCAGCGGGAGGGGGAATGAGCAGTTCTTC. The encoded protein is CATSGRGNEQFF.

The chain has TRBV4-3 and TRBJ2-1; 11 bases map to TRBD2. Germline V lookup: CDR1 LGHNA, CDR2 YSLEER. Trimming removed 0 bases from V and 4 bases from J; junction bases left unmatched: 8. The length of the CDR3 is 18 residues. The CDR3 is CASSQDVPLAGAYNEQFF. The DNA for the CDR3 is TGCGCCAGCAGCCAAGATGTCCCACTAGCGGGAGCTTACAATGAGCAGTTCTTC.

The V and J genes are TRBV7-8 and TRBJ2-2, with 7 positions matching TRBD1. After removal of 0 bases from V and 2 bases from J, the junction contained 3 bases not matched to a gene. CDR3 length: 16 amino acids. Germline CDR1 is SGHVS and CDR2 is FQNEAQ. DNA for the CDR3: TGTGCCAGCAGCTTAGCAGAGGGGGCAAACACCGGGGAGCTGTTTTTT. Translating gives CASSLAEGANTGELFF. The variable domain in full, with the rest retrieved from reference TRBV7-8 and TRBJ2-2, is GAGVSQSPRYKVAKRGQDVALRCDPISGHVSLFWYQQALGQGPEFLTYFQNEAQLDKSGLPSDRFFAERPEGSVSTLKIQRTQQEDSAVYLCASSLAEGANTGELFFGEGSRLTVL.

J is TRBJ2-7 and V is TRBV25-1; perhaps TRBD1 as D (5 bases). The CDR3 length is 14 residues. Trimming left V 3 bases short and J 2 bases short, with 11 bases between. The germline V gene encodes CDR1 MGHDK and CDR2 SYGVNS. The CDR3, as DNA: TGTGCCAGCAGTGACGTTGGGGCAACCTACGAGCAGTACTTC. This sequence encodes CASSDVGATYEQYF.

The chain links TRBV5-6 to TRBJ1-1, with D tentatively TRBD1 (6 bases). The CDR3 runs 15 residues. Germline loops: CDR1 SGHDT, CDR2 YYEEEE. Trimming took off 8 bases at V and 1 base at J, with 18 bases between the two ends. The CDR3 here is CASRRRTERNTEAFF. The DNA for the CDR3 is TGTGCCAGTCGACGGCGGACAGAGAGGAACACTGAAGCTTTCTTT.

V and J are TRBV5-4 and TRBJ1-3; 8 positions match TRBD1. The CDR3 is made up of 16 amino acids. V dropped 4 bases and J dropped 3; count of bases not matched to a gene: 9. CDR1 and CDR2 (germline): SGHNT, YYREEE (reference sequence). CDR3 loop: CASSPRQGAGGNTIYF. CDR3 sequence (DNA): TGTGCCAGCAGCCCTCGCCAGGGGGCGGGTGGAAACACCATATATTTT.

The genes are TRBV29-1 and TRBJ2-7; TRBD1 agrees at 8 bases. This CDR3 has 14 residues. Germline V gene sequence: CDR1 SQVTM, CDR2 ANQGSEA. Trimming at V came to 2 bases and at J to 2 bases, leaving 5 bases not matched to a gene. The CDR3 DNA sequence: TGCAGCGTTGAAATGACAGGGGTTCCCTACGAGCAGTACTTC. Protein sequence: CSVEMTGVPYEQYF.

The genes are TRBV19 and TRBJ2-4; 11 bases fit TRBD1. From germline, CDR1 is LNHDA and CDR2 SQIVND (reference sequence). V dropped 5 bases and J dropped 2; count of bases not matched to a gene: 8. The CDR3 length is 17 residues. The CDR3 DNA reads TGTGCCAGTAGTTCACGGGACAGGGGGGCGACCAAAAACATTCAGTACTTC. Its protein product is CASSSRDRGATKNIQYF. The complete variable domain, with remaining parts taken from reference TRBV19 and TRBJ2-4, reads DGGITQSPKYLFRKEGQNVTLSCEQNLNHDAMYWYRQDPGQGLRLIYYSQIVNDFQKGDIAEGYSVSREKKESFPLTVTSAQKNPTAFYLCASSSRDRGATKNIQYFGAGTRLSVL.

The CDR3 reads CSASYPTSGSDEQYF. DNA of the CDR3: TGCAGTGCTAGTTACCCGACTAGCGGGAGTGACGAGCAGTACTTC. The genes are TRBV20-1 and TRBJ2-7; 12 bases align to TRBD2. J lost 5 bases, V lost 3 bases, and 8 bases had no gene match. The CDR3 has 15 amino acids. Germline V gives CDR1 DFQATT, CDR2 SNEGSKA (reference sequence).